The text below deals with one TCR beta chain. Its antigen is not yet known. The record has no base qualities; no much larger clone is one base away. This specimen comes from a study of cytomegalovirus exposure and HLA in healthy donors listed by TCRdb under 2017. Concerning the study at large: A later analysis indicated that the roughly 120 validation repertoires were generated on the platform also employed for the approximately 700 repertoires of the first cohort. The study combined high-throughput TCR immunosequencing, statistical association of individual TCRs with disease status, and machine learning to predict cytomegalovirus infection status. The study aimed to test whether cataloging public T cell receptors could reveal signatures of past pathogen exposure. Besides the first cohort of approximately 670 subjects, a separate validation cohort made up of 95 to 150 different subjects was used. Overall study outcomes, separate from this receptor: A few of the identified cytomegalovirus-associated TCR beta chains were confirmed in vitro to be specific for cytomegalovirus antigens. The classifier was reported to diagnose cytomegalovirus status with high specificity and sensitivity in both the original and validation cohorts. In the study, some 180 TCR beta chains were listed as associated with cytomegalovirus. A later analysis found that TCRs clustered in the first cohort also tended to co-occur in the roughly 120 validation repertoires, with more than 90% of cluster scores above 0. While some public TCRs were present in many individuals, most TCR sequences turned up only very rarely across donors. According to the authors, the approach could potentially be generalized to other disease states and immunological phenotypes. The validation cohort had no HLA typing available for a later analysis, so co-occurrence within that cohort was assessed over all 110 or so repertoires.

Preparation of the library involved the immunoSEQ multiplex PCR assay. On the authors' methods: A statistical classification framework was developed to diagnose cytomegalovirus status using the catalog of TCR beta chain sequences. Not all clones reach the TCRdb copy of this immuneACCESS table, which keeps in-frame sequences only. Checked studies attribute under half of the gap to unresolved V genes and leave the rest unexplained. Clone size and the V and J calls come from that table; the DNA yielded D and trimming. Counted in this sample were roughly 330,000 clones; roughly 90% of them appeared once. In total, the top ten clones hold approximately 1.1% of the sample. V drops 6 bases and J drops 0 bases, leaving 15 bases in between. In the germline V gene, CDR1 corresponds to MDHEN and CDR2 to SYDVKM. The CDR3 runs 16 residues from the cysteine to the phenylalanine. This entry keeps only the CDR3 DNA: 48 bases, framed from base 1.

The donors belonged to the validation cohort of around 120 subjects, which was separate from the roughly 670-subject first cohort. The sample consisted of PBMCs. The receptor's source is a woman aged 30 to 39 in good health and CMV-seropositive. The chain links TRBV28 with TRBJ1-3, with no confident D gene call. The nucleotides are TGTGCCAGCAGCGAGTACGGGCCCCACTCTGGAAACACCATATATTTT. The translation is CASSEYGPHSGNTIYF.